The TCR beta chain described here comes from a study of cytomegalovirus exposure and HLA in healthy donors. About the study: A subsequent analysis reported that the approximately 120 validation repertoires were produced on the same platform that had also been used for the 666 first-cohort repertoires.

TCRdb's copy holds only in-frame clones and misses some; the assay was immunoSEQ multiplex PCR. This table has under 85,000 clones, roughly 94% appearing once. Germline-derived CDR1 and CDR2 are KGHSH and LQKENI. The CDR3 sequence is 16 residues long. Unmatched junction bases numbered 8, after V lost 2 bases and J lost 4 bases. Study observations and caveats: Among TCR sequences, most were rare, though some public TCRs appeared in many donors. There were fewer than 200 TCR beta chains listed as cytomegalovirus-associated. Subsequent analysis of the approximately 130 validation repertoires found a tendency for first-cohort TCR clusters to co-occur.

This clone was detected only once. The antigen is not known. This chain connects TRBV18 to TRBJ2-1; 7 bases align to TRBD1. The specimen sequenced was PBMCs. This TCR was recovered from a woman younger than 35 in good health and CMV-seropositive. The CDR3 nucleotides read TGTGCCAGCTCACCAAAGGACAGGAGGCTATACAATGAGCAGTTCTTC. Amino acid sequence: CASSPKDRRLYNEQFF.